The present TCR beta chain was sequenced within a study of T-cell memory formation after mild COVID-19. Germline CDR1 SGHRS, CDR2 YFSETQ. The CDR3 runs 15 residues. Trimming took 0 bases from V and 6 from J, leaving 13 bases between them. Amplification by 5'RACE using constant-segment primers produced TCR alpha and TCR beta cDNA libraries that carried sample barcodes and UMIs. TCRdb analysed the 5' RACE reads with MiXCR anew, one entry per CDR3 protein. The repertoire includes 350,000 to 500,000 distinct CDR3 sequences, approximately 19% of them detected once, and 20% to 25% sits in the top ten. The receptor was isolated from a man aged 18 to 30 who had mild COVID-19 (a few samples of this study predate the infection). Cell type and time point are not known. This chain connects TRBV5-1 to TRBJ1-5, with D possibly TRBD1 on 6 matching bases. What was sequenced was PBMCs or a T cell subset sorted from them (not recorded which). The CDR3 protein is CASSLETGRGQPQHF. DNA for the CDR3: TGCGCCAGCAGCTTGGAGACAGGCCGGGGTCAGCCCCAGCATTTT.